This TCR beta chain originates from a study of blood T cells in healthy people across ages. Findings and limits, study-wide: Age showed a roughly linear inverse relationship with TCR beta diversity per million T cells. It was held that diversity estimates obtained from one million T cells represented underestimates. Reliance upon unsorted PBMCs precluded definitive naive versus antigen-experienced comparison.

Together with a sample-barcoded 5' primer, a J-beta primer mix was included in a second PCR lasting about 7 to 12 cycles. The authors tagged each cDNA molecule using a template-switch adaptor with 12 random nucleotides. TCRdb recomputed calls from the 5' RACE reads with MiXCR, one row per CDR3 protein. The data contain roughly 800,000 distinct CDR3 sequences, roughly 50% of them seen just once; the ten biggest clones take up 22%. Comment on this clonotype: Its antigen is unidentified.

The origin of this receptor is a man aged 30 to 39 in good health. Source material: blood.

The CDR3 sequence: CASMAATSYEQYF. DNA of the CDR3: TGTGCCAGCATGGCAGCAACCTCCTACGAGCAGTACTTC. The V gene is TRBV7-9, the J gene TRBJ2-7; D unresolved. The CDR3 is 13 amino acids. The germline gives CDR1 SEHNR, CDR2 FQNEAQ (reference sequence). Trimming took off 7 bases at V and 0 bases at J, with 10 bases between the two ends.